This T cell receptor (beta chain) was sequenced in a study of Ad26.COV2.S vaccination and SARS-CoV-2 variants. The protocol was immunoSEQ multiplex PCR, while the TCRdb copy is restricted to in-frame clones and leaves out a portion. This sample has hundreds of thousands of clones; around 90% occur once, and the top ten carry 6.4%. This clone was observed a handful of times. The treatment was: around 19 received Ad26.COV2.S at low or high dose, single or two shots; five or six received placebo; per-sample allocation not given. Sampling was done on day 63 after the first vaccine or placebo injection. The sample was peripheral blood, taken in a trial of Ad26.COV2.S vaccine versus placebo. The sequence was collected from a person between 18 and 60 years old who received the Ad26.COV2.S COVID-19 vaccine or a placebo.

The CDR3 DNA sequence: TGTGCCACCAGTGAGGGTCAAGGGGTCTCTGGCTACACCTTC. This codes for CATSEGQGVSGYTF. This chain joins TRBV24-1 and TRBJ1-2, with a possible D match to TRBD1 (5 bases). The CDR3 is 14 residues long. Looked up from germline, CDR1 is KGHDR and CDR2 is SFDVKD. V was trimmed by 4 bases and J by 7 bases, leaving 15 bases between them.